One sample yielded the 25 T cell receptor beta chains listed below, sequenced in a study of control samples from healthy donors and cancer patients. Only in-frame clones appear in the TCRdb table, and some are missing; sequencing was by immunoSEQ multiplex PCR. In the table there are about 150,000 clones, 89% of which are singletons. Sequencing was carried out using blood. The receptors derive from a man aged 30-40 years in good health.

The rearrangement joins TRBV15 to TRBJ2-3; the D gene is possibly TRBD1 (7 bases). The CDR3 runs to 16 residues. Germline CDR1 is LNHNV and CDR2 is YYDKDF (reference sequence). Deletions cut 0 bases from V and 7 bases from J, with 17 bases between. This CDR3 is CATSRDRGTATYTQYF. In nucleotides, the CDR3 is TGTGCCACCAGCAGAGATCGGGGGACAGCCACCTATACGCAGTATTTT.

CDR3 in amino acids: CASSPFGAGRGTEAFF. CDR3 nucleotide sequence: TGTGCCAGCTCACCATTTGGGGCAGGGAGAGGGACTGAAGCTTTCTTT. This chain connects TRBV18 to TRBJ1-1; D is possibly TRBD1 (5 bases). The ends were cut back, 2 bases at V and 5 bases at J, with 18 bases in the middle. Germline lookup yields CDR1 KGHSH and CDR2 LQKENI. This CDR3 is built from 16 residues.

This sequence joins TRBV19 and TRBJ1-1, with a tentative D call TRBD1 (5 bases). The CDR3 has 12 residues. Looked up from germline, CDR1 is LNHDA and CDR2 is SQIVND (reference sequence). In DNA form, the CDR3 reads TGTGCGAGCCACGCCGGGGACCGTGAAGCTTTCTTT. It translates to CASHAGDREAFF.

CDR3 nucleotide sequence: TGTGCCAGCAGTGAAAAGGGATACAATCCAGGAAAACTGTTTTTT. This translates into CASSEKGYNPGKLFF. This rearrangement joins TRBV25-1 to TRBJ1-4; D is unclear. V dropped 2 bases and J dropped 10 bases, with 17 bases sitting between them. The CDR3 has 15 amino acids. CDR1 is MGHDK, CDR2 SYGVNS, per germline. Variable domain in full (rest from reference TRBV25-1 and TRBJ1-4): EADIYQTPRYLVIGTGKKITLECSQTMGHDKMYWYQQDPGMELHLIHYSYGVNSTEKGDLSSESTVSRIRTEHFPLTLESARPSHTSQYLCASSEKGYNPGKLFFGSGTQLSVL.

The sample holds one count of this clone. The CDR3 DNA sequence: TGTGCCACCAGCCTCCGGGACTCTGGAAACACCATATATTTT. It codes for CATSLRDSGNTIYF. This chain connects TRBV15 to TRBJ1-3; D is unresolved. V lost 5 bases and J lost 0, with 8 bases in between. The germline CDR1 and CDR2 sequences are LNHNV and YYDKDF (reference sequence). The CDR3 length is 14 residues.

V and J are TRBV5-8 and TRBJ1-5; D remains unclear. The V gene's germline CDR1 is SGHTS and CDR2 YDEGEE. This CDR3 is 14 amino acids long. Trimming removed 0 bases at V and 3 bases at J, with 7 bases between. The CDR3 region has the DNA TGTGCCAGCAGCTTGGGTCGGTTCAATCAGCCCCAGCATTTT. This encodes CASSLGRFNQPQHF.

The chain has TRBV9 and TRBJ2-1; unclear D gene. The V gene lost 4 bases and the J gene lost 4 bases, with 12 bases spanning the gap. Germline assignment: CDR1 SGDLS and CDR2 YYNGEE. This CDR3 comprises 14 residues. The CDR3 DNA follows: TGTGCCAGCAGCCCCCAGGACGGGTACAATGAGCAGTTCTTC. Protein: CASSPQDGYNEQFF.

V usage is TRBV9 and J usage is TRBJ1-2; TRBD1 is a possible D gene (5 bases). The V gene lost 3 bases and the J gene lost 8 bases, with 14 bases spanning the gap. The CDR3 has 13 amino acids. From germline, CDR1 is SGDLS and CDR2 YYNGEE. The CDR3 sequence: CASSGVGARGYTF. In nucleotides, the CDR3 is TGTGCCAGCAGCGGAGTAGGGGCGCGGGGCTACACCTTC.

This clone has a single count. J is TRBJ1-1 and V is TRBV11-1, with TRBD1 identical over 10 bases. Germline CDR1 SGHAT, CDR2 FQDESV (reference sequence). The CDR3 extends over 15 amino acids. Trimming took 5 bases from V and 4 from J; bases not matched to a gene: 7. In nucleotides, the CDR3 is TGTGCCAGCAGCCTCCGGACAGGGGGACGCACTGAAGCTTTCTTT. This translates into CASSLRTGGRTEAFF.

The rearrangement uses TRBV4-3 and TRBJ1-2, with 7 bases aligning to TRBD1. The CDR3 contains 14 residues. Per the germline V gene, CDR1 is LGHNA and CDR2 is YSLEER. Trimming cost V 0 bases and J 6 bases; bases outside gene matches: 4. The CDR3 bases are TGCGCCAGCAGCCAAGAAAATAGGGGGCATGGCTACACCTTC. It encodes CASSQENRGHGYTF.

This sequence joins TRBV5-4 and TRBJ2-2; D ambiguous. This CDR3 has 12 amino acids. Germline CDR1 reads SGHNT; CDR2 reads YYREEE (reference sequence). V lost 4 bases to trimming and J lost 5 bases, with 6 bases between them. For the CDR3, the DNA is TGTGCCAGCAGCCCTCGTACCGGGGAGCTGTTTTTT. This gives the protein CASSPRTGELFF. The variable domain in full, completed from reference TRBV5-4 and TRBJ2-2, reads ETGVTQSPTHLIKTRGQQVTLRCSSQSGHNTVSWYQQALGQGPQFIFQYYREEENGRGNFPPRFSGLQFPNYSSELNVNALELDDSALYLCASSPRTGELFFGEGSRLTVL.

The genes are TRBV5-6 and TRBJ1-3; 7 bases are shared with TRBD1. Germline V gene lookup returns CDR1 SGHDT and CDR2 YYEEEE. This CDR3 region has 13 residues. The V gene end was trimmed by 4 bases and the J gene end by 9 bases; junction bases not matched to a gene: 7. Here the CDR3 DNA reads TGTGCCAGCAGCCGGGACAGACCGACCACCATATATTTT. Protein: CASSRDRPTTIYF. Drawing the rest from reference TRBV5-6 and TRBJ1-3, the complete variable domain is DAGVTQSPTHLIKTRGQQVTLRCSPKSGHDTVSWYQQALGQGPQFIFQYYEEEERQRGNFPDRFSGHQFPNYSSELNVNALLLGDSALYLCASSRDRPTTIYFGEGSWLTVV.

A remark on this clone: Other DNA sequences within the sample encode an identical CDR3. This chain links TRBV9 with TRBJ1-5; perhaps TRBD1 as D (5 bases). The V gene's germline CDR1 is SGDLS and CDR2 YYNGEE. V was pared by 0 bases and J by 2 bases, with 6 bases between. The CDR3 is 14 residues long. CDR3 loop: CASSVEGGNQPQHF. The CDR3 nucleotides are TGTGCCAGCAGCGTAGAAGGGGGCAATCAGCCCCAGCATTTT.

The chain has TRBV14 and TRBJ1-1; 7 nucleotides line up with TRBD1. V shed 5 bases and J 4 bases; nucleotides not matched to a gene: 7. Germline CDR1 reads SGHDN; CDR2 reads FVKESK. The CDR3 sequence is 14 residues long. The CDR3 spells CASSSQGGVTEAFF. Here the CDR3 DNA reads TGTGCCAGCAGCTCGCAGGGGGGGGTCACTGAAGCTTTCTTT.

This chain joins TRBV5-8 and TRBJ1-2, with D unclear. Germline loops: CDR1 SGHTS, CDR2 YDEGEE. V dropped 0 bases and J dropped 5 bases, with 8 bases sitting between them. The CDR3 runs to 13 residues. The CDR3 DNA sequence: TGTGCCAGCAGCTTGGCCTCCATTTATGGCTACACCTTC. It yields the protein CASSLASIYGYTF.

The genes are TRBV5-6 and TRBJ2-7; possibly TRBD2 for D (5 bases). The CDR3 has 16 amino acids. Germline V lookup: CDR1 SGHDT, CDR2 YYEEEE. The V end was cut by 1 base, the J end by 0 bases, with 14 bases between. CDR3: CASSLYEGTSSYEQYF. The DNA for the CDR3 is TGTGCCAGCAGCTTGTATGAGGGAACAAGCTCCTACGAGCAGTACTTC.

The chain links TRBV5-1 to TRBJ2-5; D is unclear. V dropped 1 base and J dropped 2 bases, with 12 bases sitting between them. The CDR3 loop spans 15 amino acids. CDR1 and CDR2 (germline): SGHRS, YFSETQ. CDR3 sequence reads: CASSLLPREQETQYF. CDR3 sequence (DNA): TGCGCCAGCAGCTTGTTACCCAGAGAACAAGAGACCCAGTACTTC.

V usage is TRBV24-1 and J usage is TRBJ1-2, with D unclear. Germline-derived CDR1 and CDR2 are KGHDR and SFDVKD. Trimming shortened V by 1 base and J by 2 bases, and 7 bases separated the two germline ends. The CDR3 loop spans 14 amino acids. CDR3 loop: CATSDFEANYGYTF. As DNA, the CDR3 is TGTGCCACCAGTGATTTCGAGGCCAACTATGGCTACACCTTC.

Concerning this clone: Other nucleotide sequences from this sample produce the same CDR3. V gene TRBV18 combines with J gene TRBJ1-5; 9 positions match TRBD1. CDR1 is KGHSH and CDR2 is LQKENI in the germline V gene. The CDR3 length is 14 residues. J gave up 4 bases and V 3 bases, and 1 base lay outside the gene matches. The CDR3 DNA sequence: TGTGCCAGCTCACCGGGACAGGGTAATCAGCCCCAGCATTTT. Amino acid sequence: CASSPGQGNQPQHF.

The genes are TRBV7-3 and TRBJ2-3, with D possibly being TRBD1 (6 bases). The CDR3 extends over 15 amino acids. V lost 2 bases and J lost 1, with 10 bases in between. CDR1 and CDR2 from the germline V gene are SGHTA and FQGTGA. CDR3 in DNA: TGTGCCAGCAGCTTATGGGCAGGGGGCACAGATACGCAGTATTTT. Its protein product is CASSLWAGGTDTQYF.

The chain carries TRBV27 and TRBJ2-7, with TRBD2 as a possible D gene (6 bases). The V end lost 2 bases, the J end lost 0 bases, and 14 bases lay between the germline ends. Germline CDR1 and CDR2: MNHEY and SMNVEV (reference sequence). The CDR3 has 16 residues. CDR3 loop: CASSLVLGGTSYEQYF. CDR3 sequence (DNA): TGTGCCAGCAGTTTAGTCCTGGGGGGAACCTCCTACGAGCAGTACTTC.

CDR3 coding DNA: TGTGCCAGCAGCCAAGAATCCCAGGGAAGGCGCACAGATACGCAGTATTTT. It encodes CASSQESQGRRTDTQYF. V and J are TRBV4-2 and TRBJ2-3, with TRBD1 as a possible D gene (5 bases). Trimming pared 0 bases from V and 1 base from J, leaving 14 bases between. The CDR3 spans 17 residues. CDR1 and CDR2 from the germline V gene are LGHNA and YNFKEQ.

The rearrangement links TRBV5-1 to TRBJ1-1, with 9 positions matching TRBD1. This CDR3 region has 15 residues. V lost 4 bases and J lost 5; bases outside the gene matches: 9. CDR1 SGHRS and CDR2 YFSETQ come from the germline V gene. In DNA form, the CDR3 reads TGCGCCAGCAGCGACGCACAGGGGGCGCTTACTGAAGCTTTCTTT. It is translated as CASSDAQGALTEAFF.

This chain joins TRBV6-5 and TRBJ1-1; possible D gene TRBD1, 6 bases. The ends were cut back, 4 bases at V and 7 bases at J, with 13 bases in the middle. The CDR3 spans 13 residues. CDR1 is MNHEY and CDR2 is SVGAGI in the germline V gene. CDR3 in amino acids: CASSSQGPGEAFF. CDR3 bases: TGTGCCAGCAGTTCTCAGGGGCCCGGTGAAGCTTTCTTT.

The J gene is TRBJ2-1, the V gene TRBV10-3, with D tentatively TRBD1 (6 bases). The CDR3 totals 14 residues. The V end lost 0 bases, the J end lost 6 bases, and 9 bases lay between the germline ends. Germline CDR1 and CDR2: ENHRY and SYGVKD. In DNA, the CDR3 is TGTGCCATCAGTGAGTCGAGAGGGGGCAATGAGCAGTTCTTC. Its translation: CAISESRGGNEQFF.